These 29 T cell receptor beta chains came from one sample sequenced in a study of cytomegalovirus exposure and HLA in healthy donors. The PCR was carried out with 60 Vbeta primers and 13 Jbeta primers. Repertoires were generated with immunoSEQ multiplex PCR, while TCRdb's copy carries only in-frame clones and drops some. The sample contains fewer than 80,000 clones, 60% to 85% of which appear only once. The sequencing input was PBMCs. The receptors here all came from a young man in good health and CMV-seronegative.

The genes are TRBV13 and TRBJ2-5, with 7 bases that match TRBD1. After removal of 5 bases from V and 2 bases from J, the junction contained 5 bases not matched to a gene. The CDR3 is 14 residues long. The germline V gene encodes CDR1 PRHDT and CDR2 FYEKMQ (reference sequence). The CDR3 protein is CASSPQGLQETQYF. CDR3 nucleotides: TGTGCCAGCAGCCCACAGGGGCTACAAGAGACCCAGTACTTC.

The chain carries TRBV21-1 and TRBJ2-7; the listed D gene, TRBD1, was not tested against the DNA. TRBV21-1 is deemed a pseudogene. This CDR3 is built from 17 residues. CDR3 sequence: CASSRTGIRVIPYEQYV. CDR3 bases: TGTGCCAGCAGCAGAACAGGTATCAGGGTCATTCCCTACGAGCAGTACGTC.

The chain combines TRBV28 with TRBJ1-2; the match to TRBD1 covers 8 bases. V dropped 3 bases and J dropped 8; count of bases not matched to a gene: 14. The CDR3 length is 16 residues. Germline V lookup: CDR1 MDHEN, CDR2 SYDVKM. The CDR3 sequence is CASSFWQGAFVRGYTF. DNA of the CDR3: TGTGCCAGCAGTTTTTGGCAGGGGGCATTTGTTCGGGGCTACACCTTC.

This sequence joins TRBV6-4 and TRBJ2-3, with 11 bases identical to TRBD2. This CDR3 has 15 amino acids. CDR1 and CDR2 (germline): MRHNA, SNTAGT. J was trimmed by 3 bases and V by 8 bases; bases with no gene match: 7. CDR3 nucleotides: TGTGCCAGCGCCCCTTTAGCGGGGGGGACAGATACGCAGTATTTT. Its translation: CASAPLAGGTDTQYF.

J is TRBJ2-1 and V is TRBV6-1; weak D call: TRBD1 (7 bases). CDR3 length equals 14 residues. Germline V lookup: CDR1 MNHNS, CDR2 SASEGT. The germline V and J ends were trimmed by 7 bases and 9 bases, with 19 bases remaining between them. CDR3 sequence: CASTLQGGMSEQFF. The CDR3 bases are TGTGCCAGCACCCTCCAGGGGGGAATGAGTGAGCAGTTCTTC.

The chain joins TRBV28 to TRBJ2-7, with TRBD1 matching 8 bases. Germline V lookup: CDR1 MDHEN, CDR2 SYDVKM. This CDR3 contains 14 residues. The V gene end was trimmed by 6 bases and the J gene end by 4 bases; junction bases not matched to a gene: 8. The CDR3 sequence: CASRALGQDYEQYF. The DNA of the CDR3 is TGTGCCAGCAGGGCCCTGGGACAGGATTACGAGCAGTACTTC. The full variable domain, completed using reference TRBV28 and TRBJ2-7, is DVKVTQSSRYLVKRTGEKVFLECVQDMDHENMFWYRQDPGLGLRLIYFSYDVKMKEKGDIPEGYSVSREKKERFSLILESASTNQTSMYLCASRALGQDYEQYFGPGTRLTVT.

This chain's CDR3 is CASSPKTVSQSNSYNSPLHF. CDR3 bases: TGTGCCAGCTCACCAAAGACAGTCTCCCAATCCAACTCCTATAATTCACCCCTCCACTTT. This rearrangement joins TRBV18 to TRBJ1-6, with D tentatively TRBD1 (5 bases). Germline V gene sequence: CDR1 KGHSH, CDR2 LQKENI. The CDR3 runs 20 residues. Trimming stripped 2 bases from V and 0 bases from J, with 20 bases between.

Only a few counts were recorded for this clone. The J gene is TRBJ1-1, the V gene TRBV7-8, with unresolved D. Germline values: CDR1 SGHVS, CDR2 FQNEAQ. This CDR3 comprises 15 residues. V was shortened by 1 base and J by 0 bases, with 9 bases between the two germline ends. This chain's CDR3 is CASSLVGDMNTEAFF. For the CDR3, the DNA is TGTGCCAGCAGCTTAGTCGGGGATATGAACACTGAAGCTTTCTTT. The full variable domain, completed using reference TRBV7-8 and TRBJ1-1, is GAGVSQSPRYKVAKRGQDVALRCDPISGHVSLFWYQQALGQGPEFLTYFQNEAQLDKSGLPSDRFFAERPEGSVSTLKIQRTQQEDSAVYLCASSLVGDMNTEAFFGQGTRLTVV.

CDR3 amino acids: CASSLTPSSYNEQFF. The CDR3 region has the DNA TGTGCCAGCAGCTTGACTCCGAGCTCCTACAATGAGCAGTTCTTC. The chain joins TRBV5-8 to TRBJ2-1; the D is unclear. V lost 1 base and J lost 0, with 8 bases in between. The germline V gene encodes CDR1 SGHTS and CDR2 YDEGEE. The CDR3 is 15 residues long.

A single count supports this clone. This sequence joins TRBV6-6 and TRBJ2-1; a weak D match, TRBD1 (6 bases). V lost 0 bases to trimming and J lost 5 bases, with 11 bases between them. The CDR3 has 15 residues. Germline V gives CDR1 MNHNY, CDR2 SVGAGI (reference sequence). CDR3 amino acids: CASSYSRTDNNEQFF. DNA of the CDR3: TGTGCCAGCAGTTACTCGAGGACAGATAACAATGAGCAGTTCTTC.

The CDR3 DNA is TGTGCCAGCTCTCCGGGACTAACAAACGGGGAGCTGTTTTTT. This sequence encodes CASSPGLTNGELFF. The chain employs TRBV18 and TRBJ2-2; the match to TRBD2 covers 7 bases. After removal of 6 bases from V and 7 bases from J, the junction contained 8 bases not matched to a gene. The CDR3 sequence is 14 residues long. Germline loops: CDR1 KGHSH, CDR2 LQKENI.

The genes are TRBV7-6 and TRBJ1-1; D remains ambiguous. This CDR3 is 13 amino acids long. V was shortened by 5 bases and J by 4 bases, with 11 bases between the two germline ends. Germline V lookup: CDR1 SGHVS, CDR2 FNYEAQ. CDR3 amino acids: CASSPGVSTEAFF. CDR3 in DNA: TGTGCCAGCAGCCCCGGTGTGAGCACTGAAGCTTTCTTT.

The chain uses TRBV30 and TRBJ2-7; the match to TRBD1 covers 9 bases. The germline V gene encodes CDR1 GTSNPN and CDR2 SVGIG (reference sequence). The CDR3 totals 11 residues. CDR3 sequence (DNA): TGTGCGGGGACAGGGAGCTACGAGCAGTACTTC. Its protein is CAGTGSYEQYF. The variable domain in full, with the rest retrieved from reference TRBV30 and TRBJ2-7, is SQTIHQWPATLVQPVGSPLSLECTVEGTSNPNLYWYRQAAGRGLQLLFYSVGIGQISSEVPQNLSASRPQDRQFILSSKKLLLSDSGFYLCAGTGSYEQYFGPGTRLTVT.

V usage is TRBV4-1 and J usage is TRBJ2-2; 8 nucleotides agree with TRBD2. Trimming cost V 0 bases and J 3 bases; bases outside gene matches: 12. The CDR3 totals 19 residues. Germline V gives CDR1 MGHRA, CDR2 YSYEKL. The CDR3 is CASSQDGPGGRVYTGELFF. The DNA for the CDR3 is TGCGCCAGCAGCCAAGACGGACCGGGGGGGCGAGTTTACACCGGGGAGCTGTTTTTT.

The CDR3: CASGGLLYNEQFF. The CDR3 nucleotides are TGTGCCAGCGGGGGACTTCTCTACAATGAGCAGTTCTTC. The chain uses TRBV6-1 and TRBJ2-1, with D possibly TRBD2 on 6 matching bases. Trimming took off 8 bases at V and 3 bases at J, with 11 bases between the two ends. CDR3 length equals 13 residues. Germline loops: CDR1 MNHNS, CDR2 SASEGT.

This clone occurred a few times. This chain uses TRBV7-9 with TRBJ2-3, with 10 bases fitting TRBD2. The CDR3 is 16 amino acids. The V gene's germline CDR1 is SEHNR and CDR2 FQNEAQ (reference sequence). V shed 1 base and J 4 bases; nucleotides not matched to a gene: 5. The CDR3 coding sequence is TGTGCCAGCAGCTTAGTTGCGAGCGGGGGGGCAGATACGCAGTATTTT. It translates to CASSLVASGGADTQYF.

The chain couples TRBV19 to TRBJ2-2, with D maybe TRBD2 (5 bases). The V and J ends lost 7 bases and 7 bases respectively, with 25 bases between them. Germline values: CDR1 LNHDA, CDR2 SQIVND (reference sequence). The length of the CDR3 is 17 residues. The CDR3 protein is CASTLAGGPFVGGELFF. CDR3 sequence (DNA): TGTGCCAGTACCCTGGCGGGCGGACCTTTTGTCGGCGGGGAGCTGTTTTTT. The variable domain in full, completed from reference TRBV19 and TRBJ2-2, reads DGGITQSPKYLFRKEGQNVTLSCEQNLNHDAMYWYRQDPGQGLRLIYYSQIVNDFQKGDIAEGYSVSREKKESFPLTVTSAQKNPTAFYLCASTLAGGPFVGGELFFGEGSRLTVL.

This clone was observed a few times. This chain connects TRBV10-3 to TRBJ1-1; D unclear. Germline loops: CDR1 ENHRY, CDR2 SYGVKD. Trimming shortened V by 2 bases and J by 4 bases, and 8 bases separated the two germline ends. The CDR3 consists of 13 residues. The DNA of the CDR3 is TGTGCCATCAGTGAGGGCGGGCGCACTGAAGCTTTCTTT. Protein product: CAISEGGRTEAFF.

The chain uses TRBV5-1 and TRBJ1-2; 7 bases map to TRBD1. CDR1 is SGHRS, CDR2 YFSETQ, per germline. V shed 0 bases and J 6 bases; nucleotides not matched to a gene: 8. The CDR3 has 15 amino acids. This CDR3 is CASSLDRGRGNGYTF. The CDR3, as DNA: TGCGCCAGCAGCTTGGATCGCGGCAGGGGGAATGGCTACACCTTC.

The CDR3 DNA is TGCAGTGTGGAGAAGTCAGATACGCAGTATTTT. It encodes CSVEKSDTQYF. The chain is built from TRBV20-1 and TRBJ2-3; D is uncertain. Germline CDR1 is DFQATT and CDR2 is SNEGSKA (reference sequence). V was cut by 7 bases and J by 4 bases, with 9 bases left in between. This CDR3 is built from 11 residues.

The genes are TRBV30 and TRBJ2-2, with 10 bases fitting TRBD1. Germline V gives CDR1 GTSNPN, CDR2 SVGIG (reference sequence). V shed 4 bases, J shed 9 bases, and the junction held 8 bases outside the gene matches. This CDR3 contains 14 residues. In DNA, the CDR3 is TGTGCCTGGAATACCGGGACAGGGGAAAGGGAGCTGTTTTTT. Translation gives CAWNTGTGERELFF.

This chain connects TRBV27 to TRBJ2-3; possible D gene TRBD1, 7 bases. CDR1 is MNHEY and CDR2 is SMNVEV in the germline V gene (reference sequence). With 10 bases removed from V and 1 base from J, the gap between germline ends came to 15 bases. The CDR3 consists of 14 residues. CDR3 region: CATTGRGGTDTQYF. The CDR3 bases are TGTGCCACCACCGGCAGGGGGGGCACAGATACGCAGTATTTT.

The V gene is TRBV7-9, the J gene TRBJ1-5; D unresolved. The CDR3 is made up of 14 amino acids. CDR1 and CDR2 from the germline V gene are SEHNR and FQNEAQ (reference sequence). V was pared by 0 bases and J by 3 bases, with 6 bases between. The CDR3 sequence is CASSLAGSNQPQHF. CDR3 coding DNA: TGTGCCAGCAGCTTAGCTGGCTCCAATCAGCCCCAGCATTTT.

The V gene is TRBV7-2, the J gene TRBJ1-3, with D possibly TRBD1 on 5 matching bases. The CDR3 covers 16 residues. The germline gives CDR1 SGHTA, CDR2 FQGNSA. Trimming shortened V by 3 bases and J by 0 bases, and 12 bases separated the two germline ends. DNA for the CDR3: TGTGCCAGCAGCTTCTCCGGGGGAACCTCTGGAAACACCATATATTTT. It yields the protein CASSFSGGTSGNTIYF.

This clone was found a few times. The chain's CDR3 is CASSLSGSKETQYF. The DNA of the CDR3 is TGTGCCAGCAGCTTAAGTGGCAGTAAAGAGACCCAGTACTTC. The chain couples TRBV11-3 to TRBJ2-5; D unclear. The CDR3 totals 14 residues. Germline CDR1 is SGHNT and CDR2 is YENEEA. Trimming pared 2 bases from V and 3 bases from J, leaving 10 bases between.

The rearrangement joins TRBV5-6 to TRBJ2-1; TRBD2 might be the D (5 bases). This CDR3 comprises 12 residues. CDR1 and CDR2 from the germline V gene are SGHDT and YYEEEE. The V gene lost 0 bases and the J gene lost 12 bases, with 10 bases spanning the gap. The CDR3: CASSLGTLGQFF. CDR3 in DNA: TGTGCCAGCAGCTTGGGGACTCTGGGGCAGTTCTTC.

This clone was recorded once. The chain has TRBV9 and TRBJ2-7, with D perhaps TRBD1 (5 bases). CDR3 length equals 14 residues. Germline CDR1 SGDLS, CDR2 YYNGEE. V lost 0 bases and J 3 bases, leaving 10 bases between the germline ends. The CDR3 reads CASSVVPQDYEQYF. CDR3 bases: TGTGCCAGCAGCGTAGTGCCACAGGACTACGAGCAGTACTTC.

The genes are TRBV28 and TRBJ1-6; TRBD1 matches at 7 bases. Germline loops: CDR1 MDHEN, CDR2 SYDVKM. The CDR3 extends over 15 amino acids. J lost 9 bases, V lost 2 bases, and 7 bases had no gene match. The CDR3 nucleotides read TGTGCCAGCAGTTTAGTGACAGGGAATAGTTCACCCCTCCACTTT. It is translated as CASSLVTGNSSPLHF. Variable domain in full (rest from reference TRBV28 and TRBJ1-6): DVKVTQSSRYLVKRTGEKVFLECVQDMDHENMFWYRQDPGLGLRLIYFSYDVKMKEKGDIPEGYSVSREKKERFSLILESASTNQTSMYLCASSLVTGNSSPLHFGNGTRLTVT.

This clone was observed a handful of times. This chain connects TRBV5-1 to TRBJ2-2; 11 bases line up with TRBD2. V was pared by 2 bases and J by 3 bases, with 3 bases of the junction left unmatched. The CDR3 totals 16 residues. Germline CDR1 SGHRS, CDR2 YFSETQ. DNA of the CDR3: TGCGCCAGCAGCTTCCGACTAGCGGGGTACACCGGGGAGCTGTTTTTT. This sequence encodes CASSFRLAGYTGELFF.